The 11 T cell receptor beta chains in this list originate from one sample, sequenced in a study of HIV-infected children after antiretroviral therapy interruption. RNA-based 3' RACE libraries used unique molecular identifiers. TCRdb reanalysed the 3' RACE reads using MiXCR and keeps one entry per CDR3 protein. The sample holds some 3,900 distinct CDR3 sequences, about 5% seen once. Sample treatment: PENTA 11 planned treatment interruption arm or continuous ART arm. The sample here was CD45RO+ CD8+ T cells from PBMCs, pooled from several time points, taken from a donor given antiretroviral therapy, either interrupted or continuous. Documented subset: memory CD8+ CD45RO+ CD45RA- T cells. The receptors stem from a pool of human donors with HIV.

Many counts were recorded for this clonotype. The chain uses TRBV5-1 and TRBJ2-7; D uncertain. Germline-derived CDR1 and CDR2 are SGHRS and YFSETQ. There are 15 residues in the CDR3. V was pared by 2 bases and J by 2 bases, with 14 bases between. This CDR3 reads CASSLEQSRAYEQYF. Written as DNA, the CDR3 is TGCGCCAGCAGCTTAGAACAGAGCCGGGCCTACGAGCAGTACTTC. Complete variable domain (other parts from reference TRBV5-1 and TRBJ2-7): KAGVTQTPRYLIKTRGQQVTLSCSPISGHRSVSWYQQTPGQGLQFLFEYFSETQRNKGNFPGRFSGRQFSNSRSEMNVSTLELGDSALYLCASSLEQSRAYEQYFGPGTRLTVT.

Judged by abundance, this clonotype is medium-sized. V usage is TRBV2 and J usage is TRBJ2-7; possibly TRBD2 for D (6 bases). The CDR3 loop spans 14 amino acids. The ends were cut back, 3 bases at V and 1 base at J, with 10 bases in the middle. Germline lookup yields CDR1 SNHLY and CDR2 FYNNEI. The CDR3 spells CASSEGTQSYEQYF. CDR3 in DNA: TGTGCCAGCAGTGAGGGGACTCAGTCCTACGAGCAGTACTTC.

In this sample, this clonotype turned up many times. CDR3 bases: TGTGCCAGCAGTTTAGAAGTTGGGACTGAAGCTTTCTTT. It translates to CASSLEVGTEAFF. The rearrangement joins TRBV27 to TRBJ1-1; D gene uncertain. Germline V CDR1 and CDR2: MNHEY, SMNVEV (reference sequence). V was pared by 2 bases and J by 5 bases, with 9 bases between. The CDR3 covers 13 residues.

This clonotype was counted between two and nine times. The chain recombines TRBV5-1 with TRBJ2-7, with 8 bases aligning to TRBD1. There are 15 residues in the CDR3. CDR1 is SGHRS, CDR2 YFSETQ, per germline. The J segment lost 5 bases and the V segment lost 1 base, leaving 8 bases of the junction unmatched. This CDR3 is CASSLSQGALHEQYF. The CDR3 nucleotides are TGCGCCAGCAGCTTGTCCCAGGGGGCTCTGCACGAGCAGTACTTC.

In this sample, this clonotype turned up a few times. A read error is possible here, since a much larger clone lies one base away. The V call is TRBV4-2, the J call TRBJ2-3; 10 nucleotides agree with TRBD2. This CDR3 contains 17 residues. Germline lookup yields CDR1 LGHNA and CDR2 YNFKEQ. J lost 5 bases, V lost 0 bases, and 8 bases had no gene match. CDR3 region: CASSQERSGGGGDTQYF. In nucleotides, the CDR3 is TGTGCCAGCAGCCAAGAGCGAAGCGGGGGGGGGGGAGATACGCAGTATTTT.

By share of the sample, this clonotype is medium-sized. V and J are TRBV5-6 and TRBJ2-1; maybe TRBD2 (5 bases). The CDR3 is 13 amino acids. Trimming removed 8 bases from V and 5 bases from J, with 14 bases in between. Germline V gives CDR1 SGHDT, CDR2 YYEEEE. As DNA, the CDR3 is TGTGCCAGTGCAGGACTTTCTGACAATGAGCAGTTCTTC. Its translation is CASAGLSDNEQFF.

This clonotype is medium-sized by share. This rearrangement joins TRBV7-8 to TRBJ2-7, with TRBD2 identical over 13 bases. V shed 5 bases and J 4 bases; nucleotides not matched to a gene: 5. CDR3 length: 15 residues. Germline lookup yields CDR1 SGHVS and CDR2 FQNEAQ. DNA of the CDR3: TGTGCCAGCAGCCTTACTAGCGGGGGGGCTTACGAGCAGTACTTC. It encodes CASSLTSGGAYEQYF. Full variable domain (rest looked up from reference TRBV7-8 and TRBJ2-7): GAGVSQSPRYKVAKRGQDVALRCDPISGHVSLFWYQQALGQGPEFLTYFQNEAQLDKSGLPSDRFFAERPEGSVSTLKIQRTQQEDSAVYLCASSLTSGGAYEQYFGPGTRLTVT.

The chain has TRBV12-3 or TRBV12-4 and TRBJ2-1; TRBD2 aligns across 11 bases. The CDR3 consists of 16 residues. V lost 5 bases and J lost 6; bases outside the gene matches: 9. This chain's CDR3 is CASSDSASGGSNEQFF. The CDR3, as DNA: TGTGCCAGCAGTGACTCGGCTAGCGGGGGGAGCAATGAGCAGTTCTTC.

This clonotype was counted only a few times. V gene TRBV13 combines with J gene TRBJ2-4; D not certain. This CDR3 region has 16 residues. CDR1 is PRHDT and CDR2 is FYEKMQ in the germline V gene (reference sequence). Trimming cost V 4 bases and J 1 base, with 14 bases left between them. CDR3 bases: TGTGCCAGCAGCTCCCCTAAGTGGCCGGCCAAAAACATTCAGTACTTC. As protein: CASSSPKWPAKNIQYF.

In this sample, this clonotype turned up many times. The rearrangement links TRBV6-5 to TRBJ2-7; D is perhaps TRBD1 or TRBD2 (5 bases each). The V and J ends lost 9 bases and 6 bases respectively, with 12 bases between them. Germline V gene sequence: CDR1 MNHEY, CDR2 SVGAGI. The CDR3 has 11 amino acids. CDR3 sequence: CASEVGTEQYF. CDR3 DNA sequence: TGTGCCAGTGAGGTGGGGACCGAGCAGTACTTC.

This clonotype was detected ten times or more. V is TRBV10-3 and J is TRBJ2-3; 7 nucleotides line up with TRBD1. This CDR3 contains 17 residues. CDR1 and CDR2 (germline): ENHRY, SYGVKD. The J segment lost 4 bases and the V segment lost 0 bases, leaving 10 bases of the junction unmatched. The CDR3 protein is CAISESDGQASADTQYF. DNA of the CDR3: TGTGCCATCAGTGAGTCGGACGGACAGGCAAGCGCAGATACGCAGTATTTT.